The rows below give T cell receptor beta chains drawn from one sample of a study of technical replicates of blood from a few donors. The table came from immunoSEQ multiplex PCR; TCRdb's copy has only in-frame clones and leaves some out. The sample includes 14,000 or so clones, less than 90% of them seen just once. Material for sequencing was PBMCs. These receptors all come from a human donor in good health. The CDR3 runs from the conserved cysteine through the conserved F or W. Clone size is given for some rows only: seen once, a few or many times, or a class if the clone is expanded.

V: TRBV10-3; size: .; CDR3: CASGGRRVEQETQYF
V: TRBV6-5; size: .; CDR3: CASSYGRDDYEQYF
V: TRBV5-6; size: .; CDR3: CASSIGQGAQETQYF
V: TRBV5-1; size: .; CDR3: CASSLSTGYDGYTF
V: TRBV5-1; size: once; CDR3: CASSLDGRASYEQFF
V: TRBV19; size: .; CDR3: CASSPADRAEQYF
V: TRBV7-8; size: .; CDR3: CASSLGRPQGLTQETQYF
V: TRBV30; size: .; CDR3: CAWTGGSRYGYTF
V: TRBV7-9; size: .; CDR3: CASSLAAGTGEHEQYF
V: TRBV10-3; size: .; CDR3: CAIGRGNQPQHF
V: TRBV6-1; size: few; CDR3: CASSEFYGTDTDTQYF
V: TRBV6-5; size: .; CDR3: CASSLDRVAGYTF
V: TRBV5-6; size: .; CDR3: CASSLYSSSGNTDTQYF
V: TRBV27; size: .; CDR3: CASRTGTGYQAFF
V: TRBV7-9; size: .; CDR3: CASSSTTSGRVGETQYF
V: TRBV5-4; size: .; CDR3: CASSTRDTEETQYF
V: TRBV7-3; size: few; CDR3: CASSLQANTEAFF
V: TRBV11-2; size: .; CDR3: CASSPRGANEQFF
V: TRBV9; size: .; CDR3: CASSIGGGALSTDTQYF
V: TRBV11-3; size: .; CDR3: CASSLGGSFGAGGDTQYF
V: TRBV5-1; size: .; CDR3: CASSFVQGNTEAFF
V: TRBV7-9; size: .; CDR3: CASSLVARETQYF
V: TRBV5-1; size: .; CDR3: CASKVNGGRPPDTQYF
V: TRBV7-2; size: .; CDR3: CASSSRTSGRWGEQFF
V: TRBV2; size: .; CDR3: CASSEGHTSNTGELFF
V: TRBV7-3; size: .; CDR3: CASSLRLAGLNEQFF
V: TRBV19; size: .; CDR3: CASKESSGGSYNEQFF
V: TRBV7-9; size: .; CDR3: CASSPRDRAYEQYF
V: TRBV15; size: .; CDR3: CATSRGNMQETQYF
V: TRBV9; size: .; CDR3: CASSPHTGQSYNEQFF
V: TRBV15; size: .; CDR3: CATSSPLGGLYEQYF
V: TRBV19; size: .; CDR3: CASSMGTQETQYF
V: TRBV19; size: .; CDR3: CASSTRTGSVPGANVLTF